This is a list of T cell receptor beta chains from one sample in a study of cytomegalovirus exposure and HLA in healthy donors. Sequencing used immunoSEQ multiplex PCR; TCRdb keeps in-frame clones, though not all of them. The sample contains roughly 290,000 clones, 70% to 90% of which appear only once. The sequencing sample was made of PBMCs. The receptors here all came from a woman aged 18 to 35 in good health and CMV-seronegative. Both conserved end residues are part of each CDR3. D genes are given only for firm matches. A row's size may be missing; if present it is once, few, many or a size class.

d_gene: -; abundance: once; j_gene: TRBJ1-5; v_gene: TRBV7-9; CDR3nt: TGTGCCAGCAGCTTATCGGAGGTAGGACAGCCCCAGCATTTT; CDR3aa: CASSLSEVGQPQHF
d_gene: TRBD1; abundance: -; j_gene: TRBJ2-4; v_gene: TRBV30; CDR3nt: TGTGCCTGCGCCCGCAGGGGGCATCCCAAAAACATTCAGTACTTC; CDR3aa: CACARRGHPKNIQYF
d_gene: TRBD1; abundance: few; j_gene: TRBJ1-2; v_gene: TRBV5-6; CDR3nt: TGTGCCAGCAGCCCGGACAGGGGGGACTATGGCTACACCTTC; CDR3aa: CASSPDRGDYGYTF
d_gene: TRBD2; abundance: -; j_gene: TRBJ2-1; v_gene: TRBV5-1; CDR3nt: TGCGCCAGCAGCGGGGGGATCGGGGGGGCCAGCTCCTACAATGAGCAGTTCTTC; CDR3aa: CASSGGIGGASSYNEQFF
d_gene: TRBD1; abundance: -; j_gene: TRBJ1-1; v_gene: TRBV25-1; CDR3nt: TGTGCCATTGAGGTAGGGGGCCGCAACACTGAAGCTTTCTTT; CDR3aa: CAIEVGGRNTEAFF
d_gene: TRBD1; abundance: -; j_gene: TRBJ2-1; v_gene: TRBV2; CDR3nt: TGTGCCAGCACCGGACAGGGTTATGAGCAGTTCTTC; CDR3aa: CASTGQGYEQFF
d_gene: -; abundance: -; j_gene: TRBJ2-1; v_gene: TRBV5-1; CDR3nt: TGCGCCAGCAGCTTGCAACTAGTAAGCAATGAGCAGTTCTTC; CDR3aa: CASSLQLVSNEQFF
d_gene: TRBD2; abundance: -; j_gene: TRBJ2-1; v_gene: TRBV10-1; CDR3nt: TGCGCCAGCAGCGAGCGGGGGTACAATGAGCAGTTCTTC; CDR3aa: CASSERGYNEQFF
d_gene: TRBD1; abundance: once; j_gene: TRBJ2-7; v_gene: TRBV6-1; CDR3nt: TGTGCCAGCAGTGAATGGGACGACAGGGCCGAGCAGTACTTC; CDR3aa: CASSEWDDRAEQYF
d_gene: TRBD1; abundance: -; j_gene: TRBJ2-1; v_gene: TRBV5-8; CDR3nt: TGTGCCAGCAGCTTCCGGGACAGGATTGGTGAGCAGTTCTTC; CDR3aa: CASSFRDRIGEQFF
d_gene: -; abundance: -; j_gene: TRBJ2-7; v_gene: TRBV19; CDR3nt: TGTGCCAGTAGTACCTCTGGGCGGCAAGTCGGGGTAAGCTCCTACGAGCAGTACTTC; CDR3aa: CASSTSGRQVGVSSYEQYF
d_gene: -; abundance: -; j_gene: TRBJ2-7; v_gene: TRBV4-1; CDR3nt: TGCGCCAGCAGCCTAACTAACGTACCCCACGAGCAGTACTTC; CDR3aa: CASSLTNVPHEQYF
d_gene: -; abundance: -; j_gene: TRBJ2-1; v_gene: TRBV7-2; CDR3nt: TGTGCCAGCAGCTTACTCGCGGGACCCTACAATGAGCAGTTCTTC; CDR3aa: CASSLLAGPYNEQFF
d_gene: -; abundance: -; j_gene: TRBJ1-5; v_gene: TRBV4-1; CDR3nt: TGCGCCAGCAGCCAAGGACAGAGCAATCAGCCCCAGCATTTT; CDR3aa: CASSQGQSNQPQHF
d_gene: -; abundance: -; j_gene: TRBJ2-1; v_gene: TRBV2; CDR3nt: TGTGCCAGCTCCCCTACCGCTGGTGAGCAGTTCTTC; CDR3aa: CASSPTAGEQFF
d_gene: TRBD1; abundance: few; j_gene: TRBJ1-1; v_gene: TRBV18; CDR3nt: TGTGCCAGCTCACCACCGGGACAGGGGTGGGACACTGAAGCTTTCTTT; CDR3aa: CASSPPGQGWDTEAFF
d_gene: TRBD2; abundance: -; j_gene: TRBJ2-2; v_gene: TRBV4-2; CDR3nt: TGTGCCAGCAGCGTTGATCCCCACGGGGGGGGGCGGACCGGGGAGCTGTTTTTT; CDR3aa: CASSVDPHGGGRTGELFF